Sequencing of this T cell receptor beta chain was carried out in a study of T cells in Graves' hyperthyroidism and ophthalmopathy (dated by TCRdb to 2018 to 2020). For the wider study: Peripheral blood was collected at initial diagnosis, before any treatment. A discovery cohort of about 96 patients, 43 with Graves' ophthalmopathy and roughly 59 with stable Graves' hyperthyroidism, was used to find distinguishing TCR V-J signatures. Prospective prediction of ophthalmopathy was tested in an independent validation cohort consisting of 18 to 20 hyperthyroidism patients and more than 15 patients who later progressed to ophthalmopathy. The 85 to 100 discovery patients were divided at random into training and test sets in a 7:3 ratio. In several Graves' hyperthyroidism patients, the study also compared T-cell repertoires from thyroid tissue with T-cell repertoires from blood. Once sampling was done, hyperthyroidism patients were given methimazole at a starting dose of 30 mg daily, whereas ophthalmopathy patients were given high-dose intravenous methylprednisolone. According to the paper, TCR Vbeta CDR3 sequencing was carried out on some 140 peripheral blood samples, which came from fewer than 50 ophthalmopathy, some 73 hyperthyroidism and approximately 17 progressor patients. Overall results and qualifications from the work: No statistical method was used to fix the sample size in advance, and group allocation was not hidden from the investigators. In cross-validation, a model built on a 13 V-J signature told ophthalmopathy apart from stable hyperthyroidism with just under 90% sensitivity and approximately 81% specificity, and in testing the same model reached 80%/75%. During validation, the model predicted progression to ophthalmopathy a median of approximately 6 months ahead of onset, with almost 71% sensitivity and 72.22% specificity. Most expanded thyroid clonotypes (frequency above 0.001) were also detected in blood, suggesting blood repertoires may reflect thyroid immune responses.

Remarks on this clonotype: Which antigen it targets is not known. Per-base qualities were not stored, and no clone one base away is much larger.

In the ophthalmopathy patients, disease was moderately to severely active, with a Clinical Activity Score of 3 or more, a NOSPECS grade of 4 or more, and a duration of less than 3 months. Patients with uncontrolled infections, other autoimmune diseases, pregnancy or lactation were excluded. Diagnoses were established on the basis of clinical symptoms, serum thyroxine and TRAb, thyroid ultrasound, and orbital computed tomography. PBMCs were isolated from roughly 10 ml of fresh peripheral blood by Ficoll-Paque density gradient centrifugation. Total RNA was extracted using Trizol reagent, and RNA quality was assessed on an Agilent 2100 Bioanalyzer. From the germline V gene, CDR1 is MNHNS and CDR2 is SASEGT. V lost 10 bases and J lost 4 bases, and the count of bases not matched to a germline gene is 10. Reading from cysteine to phenylalanine, the CDR3 counts 14 amino acids. Only CDR3 DNA remains: 42 bases, in frame from the first base.

The TCR beta CDR3 regions were amplified from RNA transcripts. The TCR CDR3 was subjected to a first round of RT-PCR using the HTBI primer set and the Qiagen OneStep RT-PCR kit. The libraries were constructed in a second round of multiplex PCR and then size-selected and purified. Libraries were sequenced paired-end with 100 bp reads on an Illumina HiSeq2000. For the original study's pipeline: SOAPnuke was used to process the raw data, throwing out any read that contained adapters or uncalled bases, had a mean Phred below 15, or lacked an exact constant-primer or identifier match. High-quality paired reads were merged using COPE v1.2.5, and each unique nucleotide sequence was defined as a clonotype. Clonotypes were aligned to IMGT TRBV, TRBD and TRBJ reference segments using MiTCR v1.1. The analysis was restricted to V-J combinations with a frequency above 0.0001, which together covered 98% to 99.2% of the repertoires. A TCS score was defined as the ratio between F50 (clonal expansion) and ExV (chaos), using BLOSUM62-based TCRdist between CDR3 peptides within each V-J. Welch's t-statistics and random forest reduced several hundred V-J features to 10 to 15, which were used in a naive Bayes classifier (R e1071). The public reads were run again by TCRdb, first through fastp at Q25 and then through MiXCR, and only productive beta chains were kept. All rows with the same CDR3 protein become a single entry with the most common DNA and genes. The V and J calls, along with clone size, are taken from TCRdb and not from the paper's own processing. This sample is represented by about 530,000 distinct CDR3 sequences; 17% of them were singletons. The top ten constitute roughly 18% of the sample.

Material for sequencing was blood. This TCR was sampled from a young woman with Graves' ophthalmopathy. The sequence links TRBV6-1 to TRBJ1-1, and 9 junctional nucleotides match TRBD1. The CDR3 amino acid sequence is: CATTTGGGGTEAFF. The DNA is TGTGCCACCACTACAGGGGGCGGTGGCACTGAAGCTTTCTTT.